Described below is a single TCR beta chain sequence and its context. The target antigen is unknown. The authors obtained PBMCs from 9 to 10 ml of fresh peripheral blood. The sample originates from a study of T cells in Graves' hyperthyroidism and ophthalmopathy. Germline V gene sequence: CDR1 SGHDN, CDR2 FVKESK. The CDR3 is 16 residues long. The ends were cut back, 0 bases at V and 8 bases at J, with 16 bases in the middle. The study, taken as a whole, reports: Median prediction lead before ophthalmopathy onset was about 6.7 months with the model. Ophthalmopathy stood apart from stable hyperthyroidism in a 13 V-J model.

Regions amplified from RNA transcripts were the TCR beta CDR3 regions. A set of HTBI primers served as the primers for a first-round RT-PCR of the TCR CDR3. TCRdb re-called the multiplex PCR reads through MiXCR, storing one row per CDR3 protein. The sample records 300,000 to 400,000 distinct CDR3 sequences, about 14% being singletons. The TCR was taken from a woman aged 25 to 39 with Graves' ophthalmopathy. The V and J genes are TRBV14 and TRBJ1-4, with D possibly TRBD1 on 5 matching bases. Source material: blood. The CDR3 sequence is CASSQDSGTRGEKLFF. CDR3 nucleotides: TGTGCCAGCAGCCAAGATTCTGGGACCCGAGGGGAAAAACTGTTTTTT.